The clone carrying this T cell receptor beta chain was detected a few times. Its antigen is undetermined. Relative to the germline gene, one junction end is altered; a read error may explain this. Germline V lookup: CDR1 SQVTM, CDR2 ANQGSEA. CDR3 size: 15 residues. These data originate in a study of tumor and adjacent non-tumor tissue in lung cancer. Study-level background: Histology: 12 adenocarcinoma, a couple of squamous cell carcinoma, 1 small cell lung cancer.

TCRbeta libraries were built with three rounds of nested PCR, modified from ARM-PCR. TCRdb reprocessed the multiplex PCR reads with MiXCR, giving one entry per CDR3 protein. The repertoire holds about 86,000 distinct CDR3 sequences, with more than 75% as singletons. The template was RNA from unsorted bulk tissue. This non-tumor lung sample came from over 3 cm beyond the tumor edge. General study results and limits: Tumor TCR diversity, when higher, was linked to shorter survival. Significantly higher TCR diversity was found in tumor than normal lung. Top 100 clones took a larger repertoire share in normal lung.

The chain is built from TRBV29-1 and TRBJ2-3; TRBD1 is a possible D gene (6 bases). The sequenced sample was distant non-tumor lung tissue. The sequence came from a woman in her 50s with non-small cell lung cancer. The CDR3 DNA reads as TGCAGCGTCCAGGGGCAGGGACGGGGCACACATACGCAATATTTT. This sequence encodes CSVQGQGRGTHTQYF.